This T cell receptor (beta chain) was identified in a study of cytomegalovirus exposure and HLA in healthy donors. Study summary: An earlier analysis found around 100 million unique TCR beta sequences from approximately 190 million T cells. Study findings and constraints: Some V segments (TRBV6-2 and TRBV6-3 among them) were excluded as indistinguishable.

The PCR employed 60 Vbeta primers together with 13 Jbeta primers. Clones were read by immunoSEQ multiplex PCR, and TCRdb kept only the in-frame ones, dropping some. Of about 77,000 clones in the sample, less than 80% were seen once. Regarding this clone: The antigen remains undetermined.

The donors, nominally healthy at sampling, likely had unrecorded immune exposures. Deletions cut 1 base from V and 5 bases from J, with 12 bases between. The CDR3 loop spans 15 amino acids. Germline-derived CDR1 and CDR2 are LGHNA and YSLEER. The rearrangement uses TRBV4-3 and TRBJ1-5, with D possibly matching TRBD1 (5 bases). Material: PBMCs. This sequence was found in a woman aged 40 to 50 in good health and CMV-seronegative. In DNA, the CDR3 is TGCGCCAGCAGCCAAGTATTCACAGGCGATCAGCCCCAGCATTTT. Protein: CASSQVFTGDQPQHF.